This paragraph reports one T cell receptor beta chain. Antigen specificity is unknown. This entry is derived from a study of T cell clones after liver transplantation. Study-wide background: Standard immunosuppression, with no induction, continued until 12-24 months after transplant. Findings and caveats of the study: Graft donor-reactive T cells possibly entered the graft instead of undergoing deletion. In two subjects, few donor cells limited the measurable donor-reactive repertoire. Circulating graft-donor-reactive CD4 TCRbeta sequences fell significantly post-transplant in 5 of 8 subjects.

TCRdb's table, derived via immunoSEQ multiplex PCR, lists solely in-frame clones and lacks some. Among approximately 55,000 clones, approximately 71% were seen once, and the ten largest hold 9.5% to 10%. V gave up 5 bases and J gave up 7 bases, with 18 bases separating them. There are 16 residues in the CDR3. Germline V gives CDR1 MNHEY, CDR2 SMNVEV (reference sequence). The TCR sequence derives from a human patient who received a liver transplant. Some T cells may be transferred from the graft donor. The chain joins TRBV27 to TRBJ1-6; possibly TRBD1 for D (6 bases). Sequenced material: CD4+ T cells from blood, taken less than 70 months after liver transplant. CDR3 sequence: CASSLNPGHPNSPLHF. The CDR3 region has the DNA TGTGCCAGCAGTCTCAACCCGGGACACCCAAATTCACCCCTCCACTTT.